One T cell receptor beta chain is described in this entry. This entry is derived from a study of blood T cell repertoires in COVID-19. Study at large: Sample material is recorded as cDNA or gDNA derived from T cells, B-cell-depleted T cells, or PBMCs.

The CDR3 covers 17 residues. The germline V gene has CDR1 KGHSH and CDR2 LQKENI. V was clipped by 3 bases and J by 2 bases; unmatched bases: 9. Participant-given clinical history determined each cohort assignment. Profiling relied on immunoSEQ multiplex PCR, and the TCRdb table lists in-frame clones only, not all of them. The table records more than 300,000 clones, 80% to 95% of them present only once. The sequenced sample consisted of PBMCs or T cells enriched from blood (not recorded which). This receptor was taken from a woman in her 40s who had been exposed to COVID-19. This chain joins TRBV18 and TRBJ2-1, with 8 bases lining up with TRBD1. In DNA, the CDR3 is TGTGCCAGCTCACCTTTCAGGGGGCGTCTGACCTACAATGAGCAGTTCTTC. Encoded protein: CASSPFRGRLTYNEQFF.